A few counts support the clone carrying this T cell receptor beta chain. Its antigen is as yet unknown. Germline V gives CDR1 SEHNR, CDR2 FQNEAQ (reference sequence). V was shortened by 5 bases and J by 4 bases, with 20 bases between the two germline ends. This CDR3 is 16 amino acids long. 60 Vbeta and 13 Jbeta primers were used in PCR. Here immunoSEQ multiplex PCR was the method, and the copy in TCRdb shows in-frame clones only, minus some. The top ten clones hold approximately 24% of a sample with tens of thousands of clones, 10% of them seen once. The sample belongs to a study of cytomegalovirus exposure and HLA in healthy donors. Findings of the study overall: Fewer N-insertions (relative to the roughly 730-donor mean) were reportedly seen in an Asian-associated ancestry cluster in a later analysis.

The sample taken for sequencing was PBMCs. This chain connects TRBV7-9 to TRBJ2-5; the D gene is possibly TRBD1 (7 bases). This clonotype was sampled from a man in his 60s in good health and CMV-seropositive. CDR3 sequence: CASSPPFRQGGETQYF. Written as DNA, the CDR3 is TGTGCCAGCAGCCCACCTTTTAGACAGGGAGGAGAGACCCAGTACTTC.